The TCR beta chain under discussion was sequenced for a study of T cell responses to AZD1222 COVID-19 vaccine. A note on this clone: No antigen is known for it.

Study-level findings and limits: Mapped onto spike, vaccine-associated CD4 TCRs spanned it and were dominant at 160-218 and 743-854.

The repertoire was sequenced with immunoSEQ multiplex PCR; TCRdb's copy has only in-frame clones and lacks some. The table lists roughly 70,000 clones, about 93% of them singletons. Germline CDR1 GTSNPN, CDR2 SVGIG (reference sequence). The V and J ends lost 8 bases and 6 bases respectively, with 16 bases between them. The CDR3 has 12 amino acids. This chain links TRBV30 with TRBJ2-5; D unclear. This sequence was found in an adult who received the MenACWY meningococcal vaccine as a control. The sample here was peripheral blood, taken 28 days after the second dose of the MenACWY control vaccine. The CDR3: CATGPSRQTQYF. The CDR3 DNA follows: TGTGCCACGGGCCCTTCTCGGCAGACCCAGTACTTC.